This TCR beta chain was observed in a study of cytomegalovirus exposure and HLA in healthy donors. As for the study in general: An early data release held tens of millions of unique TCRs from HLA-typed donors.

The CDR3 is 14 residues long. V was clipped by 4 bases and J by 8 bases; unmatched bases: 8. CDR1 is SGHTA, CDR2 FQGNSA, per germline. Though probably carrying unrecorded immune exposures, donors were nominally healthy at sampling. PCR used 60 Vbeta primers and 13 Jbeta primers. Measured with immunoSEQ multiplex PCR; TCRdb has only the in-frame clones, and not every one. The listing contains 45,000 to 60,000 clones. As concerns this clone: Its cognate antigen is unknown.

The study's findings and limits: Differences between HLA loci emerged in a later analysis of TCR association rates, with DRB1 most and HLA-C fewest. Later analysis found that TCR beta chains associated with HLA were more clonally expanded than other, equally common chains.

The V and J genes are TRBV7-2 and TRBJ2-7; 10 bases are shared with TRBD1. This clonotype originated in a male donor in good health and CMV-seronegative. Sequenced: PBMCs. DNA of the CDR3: TGTGCCAGCAGCTCCCGGGACAGGGGCCGGAAGCAGTACTTC. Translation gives CASSSRDRGRKQYF.